This T cell receptor beta chain appears in the sequencing data of a study of Graves' ophthalmopathy and Graves' hyperthyroidism. This CDR3 comprises 17 residues. J gave up 5 bases and V 1 base, and 4 bases lay outside the gene matches. Germline V CDR1 and CDR2: SGHTA, FQGNSA. Findings of the study overall: Most expanded clonotypes from thyroid (those above 0.001 frequency) were also found in blood.

Comment on this clonotype: Its target is unknown.

RNA transcripts yielded amplified TCR beta CDR3 regions. HTBI primers were employed in first-round RT-PCR, then a second-round multiplex PCR followed. One entry per CDR3 protein, called by TCRdb with MiXCR from the multiplex PCR reads. The sample records roughly 700,000 distinct CDR3 sequences, about 44% being singletons. This chain uses TRBV7-2 with TRBJ2-2; TRBD2 matches at 13 bases. The specimen sequenced was peripheral blood. The sequence was collected from an adult man with Graves' ophthalmopathy. CDR3 amino acids: CASSLEGLAGTTGELFF. CDR3 DNA sequence: TGTGCCAGCAGCTTAGAGGGACTAGCGGGGACGACCGGGGAGCTGTTTTTT. Full variable domain (missing parts from reference TRBV7-2 and TRBJ2-2): GAGVSQSPSNKVTEKGKDVELRCDPISGHTALYWYRQSLGQGLEFLIYFQGNSAPDKSGLPSDRFSAERTGGSVSTLTIQRTQQEDSAVYLCASSLEGLAGTTGELFFGEGSRLTVL.